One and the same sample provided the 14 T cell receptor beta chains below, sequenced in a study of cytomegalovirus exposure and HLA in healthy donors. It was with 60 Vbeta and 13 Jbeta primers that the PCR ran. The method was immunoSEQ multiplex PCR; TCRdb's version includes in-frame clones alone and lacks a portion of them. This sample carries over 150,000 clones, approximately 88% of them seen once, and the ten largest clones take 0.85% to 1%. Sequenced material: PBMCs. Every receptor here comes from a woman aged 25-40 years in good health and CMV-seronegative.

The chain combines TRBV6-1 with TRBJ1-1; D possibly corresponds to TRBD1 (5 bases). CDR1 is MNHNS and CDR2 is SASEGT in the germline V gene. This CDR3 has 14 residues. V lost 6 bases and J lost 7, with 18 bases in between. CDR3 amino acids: CASSTRDWVGEAFF. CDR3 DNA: TGTGCCAGCAGCACCCGGGACTGGGTAGGTGAAGCTTTCTTT.

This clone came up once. The CDR3 reads CASSESGNVANTEAFF. Here the CDR3 DNA reads TGTGCCAGCAGTGAATCGGGAAATGTAGCGAACACTGAAGCTTTCTTT. The chain recombines TRBV25-1 with TRBJ1-1; D is undetermined. Between the trimmed V and J ends, which lost 1 base and 1 base, there was a span of 13 bases. This CDR3 spans 16 amino acids. Germline assignment: CDR1 MGHDK and CDR2 SYGVNS.

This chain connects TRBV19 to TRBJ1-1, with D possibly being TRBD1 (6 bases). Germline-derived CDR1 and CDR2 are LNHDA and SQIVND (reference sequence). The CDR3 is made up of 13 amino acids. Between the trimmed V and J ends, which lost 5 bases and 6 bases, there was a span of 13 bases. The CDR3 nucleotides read TGTGCCAGTAGTCCAACAACAGGGTCTGAAGCTTTCTTT. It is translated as CASSPTTGSEAFF.

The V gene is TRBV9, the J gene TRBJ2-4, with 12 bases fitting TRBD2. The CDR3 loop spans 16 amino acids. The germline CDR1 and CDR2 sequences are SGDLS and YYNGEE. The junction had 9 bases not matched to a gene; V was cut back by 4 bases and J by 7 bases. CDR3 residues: CASSQTSGRLGNIQYF. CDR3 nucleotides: TGTGCCAGCAGCCAGACTAGCGGGAGATTGGGGAACATTCAGTACTTC.

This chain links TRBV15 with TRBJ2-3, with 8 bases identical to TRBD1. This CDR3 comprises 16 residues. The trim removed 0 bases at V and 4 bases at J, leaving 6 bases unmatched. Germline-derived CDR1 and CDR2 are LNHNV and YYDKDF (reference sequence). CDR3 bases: TGTGCCACCAGCAGAGATTTCAGGGGGCTAGCAGATACGCAGTATTTT. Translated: CATSRDFRGLADTQYF.

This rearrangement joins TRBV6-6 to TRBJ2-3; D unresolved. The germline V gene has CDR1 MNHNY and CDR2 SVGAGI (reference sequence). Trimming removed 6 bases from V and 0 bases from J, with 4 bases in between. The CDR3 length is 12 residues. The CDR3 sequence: CASRQSTDTQYF. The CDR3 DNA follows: TGTGCCAGCAGACAAAGCACAGATACGCAGTATTTT.

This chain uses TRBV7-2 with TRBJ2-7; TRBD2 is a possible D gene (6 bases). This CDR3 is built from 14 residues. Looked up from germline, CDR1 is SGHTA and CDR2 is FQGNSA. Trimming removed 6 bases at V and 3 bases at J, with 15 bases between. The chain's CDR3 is CASRTQTGLYEQYF. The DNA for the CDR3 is TGTGCCAGCAGAACCCAGACGGGACTCTACGAGCAGTACTTC.

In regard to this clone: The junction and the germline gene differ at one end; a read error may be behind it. This CDR3 is CASSVAGQGGSDEQYF. The CDR3 region has the DNA TGTGCCAGCAGCGTAGCCGGACAGGGGGGCTCCGACGAGCAGTACTTC. The chain links TRBV9 to TRBJ2-7; the match to TRBD1 covers 10 bases. From germline, CDR1 is SGDLS and CDR2 YYNGEE. This CDR3 spans 16 amino acids.

Here the CDR3 reads CASSLAGKGANSPLHF. DNA of the CDR3: TGTGCCAGCAGCTTGGCGGGCAAGGGGGCTAATTCACCCCTCCACTTT. The chain combines TRBV5-6 with TRBJ1-6, with 7 bases matching TRBD1. CDR3 length: 16 residues. Trimming at V came to 0 bases and at J to 6 bases, leaving 6 bases not matched to a gene. Germline values: CDR1 SGHDT, CDR2 YYEEEE.

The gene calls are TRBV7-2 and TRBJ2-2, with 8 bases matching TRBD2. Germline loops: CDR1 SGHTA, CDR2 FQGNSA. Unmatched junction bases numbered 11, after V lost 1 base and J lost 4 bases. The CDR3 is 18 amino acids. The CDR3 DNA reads TGTGCCAGCAGCTTAGGATTTTTGGCGGGGGGTCTCACCGGGGAGCTGTTTTTT. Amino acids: CASSLGFLAGGLTGELFF.

CDR3 residues: CASRMGGGSDEQYF. The CDR3, as DNA: TGTGCCAGCAGGATGGGGGGGGGATCCGACGAGCAGTACTTC. The chain is built from TRBV6-5 and TRBJ2-7, with 7 bases identical to TRBD2. CDR1 is MNHEY, CDR2 SVGAGI, per germline. Germline trimming cut 6 bases from V and 5 bases from J; bases unmatched to any gene: 10. This CDR3 contains 14 residues.

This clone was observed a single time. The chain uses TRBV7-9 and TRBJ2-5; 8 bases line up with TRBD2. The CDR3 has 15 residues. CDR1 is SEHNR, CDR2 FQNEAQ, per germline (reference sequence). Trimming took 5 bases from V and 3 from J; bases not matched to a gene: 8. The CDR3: CASSPPLAVKETQYF. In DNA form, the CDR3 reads TGTGCCAGCAGCCCTCCACTAGCGGTGAAAGAGACCCAGTACTTC.

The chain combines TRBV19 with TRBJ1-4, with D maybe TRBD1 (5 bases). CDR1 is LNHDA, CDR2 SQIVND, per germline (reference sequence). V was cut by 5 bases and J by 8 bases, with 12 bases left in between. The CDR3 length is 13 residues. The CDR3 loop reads CASSLGLSEKLFF. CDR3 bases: TGTGCCAGTAGTCTGGGACTTAGCGAAAAACTGTTTTTT.

The CDR3 nucleotides read TGCGCCAGCAGCTCGCAGGGAAAGGGAGGGACCGGGGAGCTGTTTTTT. Its protein product is CASSSQGKGGTGELFF. This rearrangement joins TRBV5-1 to TRBJ2-2; 7 bases agree with TRBD2. This CDR3 region has 16 residues. Losses at the gene ends were 3 bases for V and 5 bases for J; bases not matched to a gene: 10. The germline V gene has CDR1 SGHRS and CDR2 YFSETQ.